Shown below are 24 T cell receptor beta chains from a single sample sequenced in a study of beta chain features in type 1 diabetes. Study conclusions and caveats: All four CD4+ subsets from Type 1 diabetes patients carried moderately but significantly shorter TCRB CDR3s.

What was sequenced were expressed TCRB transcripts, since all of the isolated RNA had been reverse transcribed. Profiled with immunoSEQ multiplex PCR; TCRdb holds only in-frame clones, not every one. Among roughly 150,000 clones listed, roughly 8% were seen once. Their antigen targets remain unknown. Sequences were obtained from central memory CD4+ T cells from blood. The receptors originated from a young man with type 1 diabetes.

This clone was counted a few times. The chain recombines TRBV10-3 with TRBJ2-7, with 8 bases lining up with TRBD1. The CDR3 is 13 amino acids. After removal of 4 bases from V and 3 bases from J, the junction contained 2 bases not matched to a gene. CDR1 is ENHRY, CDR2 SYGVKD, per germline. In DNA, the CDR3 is TGTGCCATCAGTGTGACAGGGGACTACGAGCAGTACTTC. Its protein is CAISVTGDYEQYF.

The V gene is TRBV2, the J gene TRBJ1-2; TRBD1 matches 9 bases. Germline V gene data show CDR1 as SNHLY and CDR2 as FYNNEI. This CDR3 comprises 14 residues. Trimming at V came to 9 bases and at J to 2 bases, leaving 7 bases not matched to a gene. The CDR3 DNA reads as TGTGCCAGTAAAGGGACAGGGTGGAACTATGGCTACACCTTC. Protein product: CASKGTGWNYGYTF.

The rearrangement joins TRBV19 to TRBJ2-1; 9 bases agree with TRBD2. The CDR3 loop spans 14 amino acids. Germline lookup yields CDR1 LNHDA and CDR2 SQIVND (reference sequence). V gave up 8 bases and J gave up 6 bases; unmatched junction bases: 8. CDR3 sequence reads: CASGGRGPLNEQFF. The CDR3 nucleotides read TGTGCCAGTGGCGGGAGGGGCCCTCTCAATGAGCAGTTCTTC.

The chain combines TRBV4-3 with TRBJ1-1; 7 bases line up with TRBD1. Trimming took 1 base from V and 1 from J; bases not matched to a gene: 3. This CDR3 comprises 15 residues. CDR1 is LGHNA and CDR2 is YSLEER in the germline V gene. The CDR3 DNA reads TGCGCCAGCAGCCAAGGGGGACAGCCGAACACTGAAGCTTTCTTT. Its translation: CASSQGGQPNTEAFF.

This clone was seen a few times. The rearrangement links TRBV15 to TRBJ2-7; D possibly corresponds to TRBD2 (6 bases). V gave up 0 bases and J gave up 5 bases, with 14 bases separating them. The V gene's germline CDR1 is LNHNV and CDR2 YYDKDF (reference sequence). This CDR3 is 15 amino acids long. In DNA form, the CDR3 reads TGTGCCACCAGCAGAGATGGATCGGGGGTGGACGAGCAGTACTTC. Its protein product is CATSRDGSGVDEQYF.

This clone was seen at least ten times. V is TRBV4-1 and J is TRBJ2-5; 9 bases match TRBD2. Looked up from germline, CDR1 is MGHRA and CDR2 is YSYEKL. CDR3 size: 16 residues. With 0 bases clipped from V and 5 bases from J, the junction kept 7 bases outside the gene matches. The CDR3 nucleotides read TGCGCCAGCAGCCAAGATACTGCGGGAGGGTTCGAGACCCAGTACTTC. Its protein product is CASSQDTAGGFETQYF.

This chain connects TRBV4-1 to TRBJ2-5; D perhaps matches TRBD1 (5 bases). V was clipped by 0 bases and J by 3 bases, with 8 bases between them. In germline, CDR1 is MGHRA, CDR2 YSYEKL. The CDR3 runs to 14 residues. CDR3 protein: CASSQDRGEETQYF. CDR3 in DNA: TGCGCCAGCAGCCAAGATAGGGGTGAAGAGACCCAGTACTTC.

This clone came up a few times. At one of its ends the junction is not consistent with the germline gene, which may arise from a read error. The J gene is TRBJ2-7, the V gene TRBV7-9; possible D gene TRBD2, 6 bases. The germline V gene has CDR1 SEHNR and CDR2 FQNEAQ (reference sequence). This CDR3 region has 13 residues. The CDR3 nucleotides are TGTGCCAGCAGCTTAGCGGCTAGCGAGCGTCTGCACTTC. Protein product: CASSLAASERLHF.

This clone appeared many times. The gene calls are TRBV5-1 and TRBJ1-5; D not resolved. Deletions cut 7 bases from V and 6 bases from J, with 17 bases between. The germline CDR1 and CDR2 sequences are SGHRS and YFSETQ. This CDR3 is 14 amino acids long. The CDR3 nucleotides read TGCGCCAGCCTTAACCGGACTGAGGGTCAGCCCCAGCATTTT. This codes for CASLNRTEGQPQHF.

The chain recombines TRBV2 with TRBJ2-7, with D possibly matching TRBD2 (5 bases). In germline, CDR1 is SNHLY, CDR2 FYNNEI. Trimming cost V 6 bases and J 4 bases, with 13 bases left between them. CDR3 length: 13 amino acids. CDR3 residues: CASREAPIYEQYF. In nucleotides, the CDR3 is TGTGCCAGCAGGGAGGCGCCGATTTACGAGCAGTACTTC.

In nucleotides, the CDR3 is TGTGCCAGCAGCGCACAGGCAGATACGCAGTATTTT. This gives the protein CASSAQADTQYF. This chain uses TRBV7-2 with TRBJ2-3, with D possibly matching TRBD1 (5 bases). Per germline, CDR1 SGHTA and CDR2 FQGNSA. The CDR3 is made up of 12 amino acids. V lost 5 bases, J lost 4 bases, and 7 bases lay in between.

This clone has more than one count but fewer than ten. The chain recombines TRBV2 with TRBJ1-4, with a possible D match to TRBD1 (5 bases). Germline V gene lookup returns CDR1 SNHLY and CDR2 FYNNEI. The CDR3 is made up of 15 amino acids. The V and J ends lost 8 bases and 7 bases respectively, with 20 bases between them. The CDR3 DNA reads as TGTGCCAGCCTTCGGGGGTCACCTGGTGGTGAAAAACTGTTTTTT. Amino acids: CASLRGSPGGEKLFF.

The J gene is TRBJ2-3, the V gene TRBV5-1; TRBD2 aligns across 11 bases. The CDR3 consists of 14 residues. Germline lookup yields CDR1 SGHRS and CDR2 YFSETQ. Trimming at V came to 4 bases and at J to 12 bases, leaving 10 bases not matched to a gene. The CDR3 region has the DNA TGCGCCAGCAGCGAGGCGACTAGCGGGGTAACCCAGTATTTT. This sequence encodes CASSEATSGVTQYF.

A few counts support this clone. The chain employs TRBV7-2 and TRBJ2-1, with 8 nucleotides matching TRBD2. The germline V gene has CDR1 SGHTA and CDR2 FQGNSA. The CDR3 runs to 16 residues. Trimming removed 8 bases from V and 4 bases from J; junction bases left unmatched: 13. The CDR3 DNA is TGTGCCAGCGCCCCGGTCGGGTCTAGCGGGTACAATGAGCAGTTCTTC. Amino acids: CASAPVGSSGYNEQFF.

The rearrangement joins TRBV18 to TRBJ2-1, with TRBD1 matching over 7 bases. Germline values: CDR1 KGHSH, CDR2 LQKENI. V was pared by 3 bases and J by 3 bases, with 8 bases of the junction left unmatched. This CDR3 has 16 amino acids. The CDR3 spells CASSPRGYTNYNEQFF. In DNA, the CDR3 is TGTGCCAGCTCACCCAGGGGGTATACTAACTACAATGAGCAGTTCTTC.

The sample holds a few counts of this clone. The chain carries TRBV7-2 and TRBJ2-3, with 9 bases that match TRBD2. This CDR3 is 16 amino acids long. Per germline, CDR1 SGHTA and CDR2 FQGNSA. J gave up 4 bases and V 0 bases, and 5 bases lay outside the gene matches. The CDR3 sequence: CASSLAGGGAADTQYF. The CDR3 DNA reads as TGTGCCAGCAGCTTAGCTGGCGGGGGGGCGGCAGATACGCAGTATTTT.

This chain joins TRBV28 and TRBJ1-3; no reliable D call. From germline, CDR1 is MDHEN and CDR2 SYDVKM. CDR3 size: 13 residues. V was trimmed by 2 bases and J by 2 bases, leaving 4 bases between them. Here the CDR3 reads CASSLTPGNTIYF. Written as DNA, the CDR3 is TGTGCCAGCAGTTTAACACCTGGAAACACCATATATTTT.

The CDR3 DNA follows: TGTGCCAGCAGACAAACCACCACTTCATGGGACACCTTATACAATGAGCAGTTCTTC. This gives the protein CASRQTTTSWDTLYNEQFF. The V call is TRBV28, the J call TRBJ2-1; the D gene is possibly TRBD1 (6 bases). Germline V gene lookup returns CDR1 MDHEN and CDR2 SYDVKM. V gave up 6 bases and J gave up 4 bases, with 28 bases separating them. The CDR3 is 19 amino acids.

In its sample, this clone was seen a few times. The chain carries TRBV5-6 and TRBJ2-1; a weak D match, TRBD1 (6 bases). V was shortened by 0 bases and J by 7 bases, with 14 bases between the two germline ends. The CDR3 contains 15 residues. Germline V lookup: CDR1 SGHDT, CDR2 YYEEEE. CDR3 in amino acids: CASSLEGTWGNEQFF. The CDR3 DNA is TGTGCCAGCAGCTTGGAGGGGACATGGGGTAATGAGCAGTTCTTC.

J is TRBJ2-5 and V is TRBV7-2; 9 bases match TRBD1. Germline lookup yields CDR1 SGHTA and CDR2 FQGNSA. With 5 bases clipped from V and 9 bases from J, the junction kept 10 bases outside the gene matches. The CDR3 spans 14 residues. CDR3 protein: CASSTIPGQGSQYF. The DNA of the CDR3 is TGTGCCAGCAGCACGATACCGGGACAGGGCTCCCAGTACTTC.

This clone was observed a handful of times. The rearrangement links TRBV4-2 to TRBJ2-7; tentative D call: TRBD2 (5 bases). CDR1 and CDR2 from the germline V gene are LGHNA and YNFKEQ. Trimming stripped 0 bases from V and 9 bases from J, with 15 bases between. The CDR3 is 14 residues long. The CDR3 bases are TGTGCCAGCAGCCAAGATGGGCAGGACTCGTGGCAGTACTTC. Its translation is CASSQDGQDSWQYF.

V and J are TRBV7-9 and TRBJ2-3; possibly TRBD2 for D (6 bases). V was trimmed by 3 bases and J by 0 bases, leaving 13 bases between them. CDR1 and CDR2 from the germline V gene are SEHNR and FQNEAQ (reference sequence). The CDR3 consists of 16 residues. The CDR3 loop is CASSFRGSGSTDTQYF. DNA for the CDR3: TGTGCCAGCAGCTTCCGGGGCAGCGGGAGCACAGATACGCAGTATTTT. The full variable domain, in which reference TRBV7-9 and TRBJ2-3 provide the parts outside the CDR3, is DTGVSQNPRHKITKRGQNVTFRCDPISEHNRLYWYRQTLGQGPEFLTYFQNEAQLEKSRLLSDRFSAERPKGSFSTLEIQRTEQGDSAMYLCASSFRGSGSTDTQYFGPGTRLTVL.

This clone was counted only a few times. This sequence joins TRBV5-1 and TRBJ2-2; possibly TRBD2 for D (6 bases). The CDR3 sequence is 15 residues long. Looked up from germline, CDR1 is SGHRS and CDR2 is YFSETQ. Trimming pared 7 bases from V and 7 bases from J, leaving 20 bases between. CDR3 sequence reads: CASDGGSTSRGELFF. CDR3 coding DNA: TGCGCCAGCGATGGGGGGTCCACGAGCCGCGGGGAGCTGTTTTTT.

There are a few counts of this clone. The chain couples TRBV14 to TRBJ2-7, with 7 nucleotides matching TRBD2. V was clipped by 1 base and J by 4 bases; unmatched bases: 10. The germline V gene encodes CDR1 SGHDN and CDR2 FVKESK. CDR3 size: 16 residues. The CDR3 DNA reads TGTGCCAGCAGCCAAGTAGGCGGGAGATCTGGGTACGAGCAGTACTTC. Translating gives CASSQVGGRSGYEQYF.